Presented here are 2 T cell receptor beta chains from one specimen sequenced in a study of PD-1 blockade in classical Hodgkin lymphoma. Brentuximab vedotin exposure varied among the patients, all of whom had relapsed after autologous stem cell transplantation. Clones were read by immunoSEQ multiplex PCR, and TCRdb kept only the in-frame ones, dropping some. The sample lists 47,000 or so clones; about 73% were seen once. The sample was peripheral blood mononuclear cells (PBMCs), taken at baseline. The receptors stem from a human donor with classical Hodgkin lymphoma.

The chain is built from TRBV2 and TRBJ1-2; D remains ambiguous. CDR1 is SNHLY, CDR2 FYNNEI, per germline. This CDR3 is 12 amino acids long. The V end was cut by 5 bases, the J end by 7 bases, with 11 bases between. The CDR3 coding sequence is TGTGCCAGCAGTTCGCTCGAATCTGGCTACACCTTC. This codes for CASSSLESGYTF. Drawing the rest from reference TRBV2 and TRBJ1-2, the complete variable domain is EPEVTQTPSHQVTQMGQEVILRCVPISNHLYFYWYRQILGQKVEFLVSFYNNEISEKSEIFDDQFSVERPDGSNFTLKIRSTKLEDSAMYFCASSSLESGYTFGSGTRLTVV.

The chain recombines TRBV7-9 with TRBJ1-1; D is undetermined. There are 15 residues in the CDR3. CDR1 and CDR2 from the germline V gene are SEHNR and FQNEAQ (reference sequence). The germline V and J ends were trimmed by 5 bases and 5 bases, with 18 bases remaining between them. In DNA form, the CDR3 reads TGTGCCAGCAGCCGACCTCTCGGGATGTGGACTGAAGCTTTCTTT. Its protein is CASSRPLGMWTEAFF.